This paragraph covers one TCR beta chain sequence. Its antigen is not known. The record originates from a study of early T cells in non-severe SARS-CoV-2 infection. Findings and caveats of the study: CD4 and private specificities were missed by VDJdb matching, which favored anti-spike CD8 responses.

TCRdb re-called the 5' RACE reads through MiXCR, storing one row per CDR3 protein. The top ten hold 5% to 5.5% of the sample, which has tens of thousands of distinct CDR3 sequences, approximately 15% seen once. This CDR3 is built from 15 residues. Trimming pared 2 bases from V and 5 bases from J, leaving 12 bases between. Germline V gene lookup returns CDR1 LGHDT and CDR2 YNNKEL (reference sequence). This chain uses TRBV3-1 with TRBJ1-4; D remains unclear. Sequencing used whole blood, obtained at baseline. The clonotype comes from an adult who was a healthcare worker with PCR-confirmed SARS-CoV-2 infection or an uninfected control (not recorded which). CDR3 bases: TGTGCCAGCAGCCAACTCGGGGAAGGAAATGAAAAACTGTTTTTT. Its translation is CASSQLGEGNEKLFF.